This TCR beta chain emerged from a study of cytomegalovirus exposure and HLA in healthy donors (dated by TCRdb to the late 2010s). Regarding the complete study: In an earlier analysis of around 540 of the donors, approximately 260 Gb of sequence data and about 110 million unique TCR beta sequences from 150 million to 200 million T cells were reported. Approximately 330 gigabases of sequencing data and tens of millions of unique TCR sequences made up an early release that covered some 640 HLA-typed donors. Of the approximately 400 genotyped donors, about 84% fell in the genetic ancestry cluster associated with self-reported Caucasian donors. The study was designed to test whether signatures of past pathogen exposure could be identified by cataloging public T cell receptors. The study profiled the T cell repertoires of 666 subjects by immunosequencing and related them to cytomegalovirus serostatus. A separate validation cohort of more than 100 different subjects was used in addition to the roughly 670-subject first cohort. To predict cytomegalovirus infection status, the study combined high-throughput TCR immunosequencing, statistical association of individual TCRs with disease status, and machine learning. A later analysis re-examined previously published TCR beta repertoires from more than 600 donors and added high-resolution HLA genotyping to investigate patterns of TCR occurrence. The later analysis used no new phenotypic data to find candidate immune exposures, relying instead on TCR beta sequences and their occurrence across donors. An earlier analysis of 587 of the donors used high-throughput TCR beta sequencing to judge whether each TCR beta V gene segment behaved as functional or pseudogenic. Donor age, sex, ethnicity and CMV serostatus were compiled together with the repertoire data. Genome-wide SNP genotypes for about 65% of the roughly 700 donors were used in a later genetic analysis, which treated that subset as a discovery cohort. All discovery cohort repertoires had been generated using a single sequencing platform. Class I and class II HLA loci were covered by the typing at four-digit resolution. Typing coverage differed by locus: A, B, C, DRB1 and DQB1 were typed in about 620-630 donors, DQA1 in about 500, DPA1 in some 570, and DPB1 in 450 to 490. Because of strong linkage in the cohort, a handful of DR-DQ haplotypes were treated as single units for association and clustering. Among almost 400 genotyped donors of the cohort, an average of about 240,000 unique TCR beta nucleotide sequences were sequenced per donor, roughly 20% of them non-productive. Results and caveats for the whole study, not just this receptor: When HLA alleles, especially DR and DQ, strongly co-occurred, attributing TCR associations to individual alleles was difficult. Because HLA typing was missing for some donors at each locus, association tests included only the typed subset. A further reported finding was that TCR beta sequences accurately predicted the HLA-A and HLA-B alleles for most subjects in the first cohort. The authors suggested that the approach could potentially be extended to other disease states and immunological phenotypes. According to a later analysis, parvovirus B19, influenza, CMV and Epstein-Barr virus appeared linked to several top co-occurrence clusters. The sequencing pipeline was judged likely to have produced a cluster of highly shared sequence variants as a technical artifact. In the study, some 180 TCR beta chains were listed as associated with cytomegalovirus. Specific HLA alleles were associated with around 18,000 TCR beta sequences at a false discovery rate of 0.05 in a later analysis. For the cohort, immune exposure information was limited to CMV serostatus. Linkage disequilibrium might explain the correlated functional status among segregating V segments, but an unknown experimental factor could not be excluded. In an earlier analysis of around 600 of the donors, most TCR beta V segments appeared in productive rearrangements about 90% or about 30% of the time, broadly matching IMGT annotations. A few of the identified cytomegalovirus-associated TCR beta chains were confirmed in vitro to be specific for cytomegalovirus antigens. The presence/absence analyses assumed that sequencing depth was roughly uniform across donors, and that assumption may not be true. In this cohort, only TCR beta chains were sequenced, and detectable features were limited by the absence of alpha or paired-chain data. Most TCR sequences were seen in very few donors, while some public TCRs were found in many individuals. According to a later analysis, TCR association rates differed among HLA loci, with DRB1 alleles showing the most associated TCRs and HLA-C alleles showing the fewest. In both the original and validation cohorts, the classifier was reported to diagnose cytomegalovirus status with high specificity and sensitivity. Compared with the roughly 670-donor mean, donors in an Asian-associated ancestry cluster had fewer N-insertions in productive TCRs, according to a later genetic analysis. A later analysis found that HLA-associated TCR beta chains were more clonally expanded and had lower generation probabilities than equally common non-associated chains. Because counts were too low, about 18 rarely observed V segments, including chromosome 9 orphons, were excluded from the earlier analysis of several hundred of the donors. An association between a missense DCLRE1C variant and V-gene and J-gene trimming of TCR beta chains was found in a later genetic analysis and replicated in an independent cohort. Because the 87-base-pair reads could not distinguish some IMGT-functional V segments, including TRBV6-2 and TRBV6-3, those segments were excluded. Most CMV-associated TCR beta chains appeared to be HLA-restricted in a later analysis, and the HLA associations seemed to be driven largely by CMV exposure.

The cohort consisted of 600 to 750 healthy bone marrow donors. All cohort members were sampled while nominally healthy, although unrecorded immune exposures were likely present. The donor tested CMV seronegative and was one of the 352 seronegative cohort members. Every donor gave a peripheral blood sample, and the peripheral blood mononuclear cells from that sample were used for TCR beta sequencing. Genomic DNA was extracted from the blood cell samples with the Qiagen DNeasy Blood Extraction Kit. Of note for this clone: No cognate antigen has been identified for it. One base away there is no much larger clone; base qualities are not given.

From its cysteine to its phenylalanine, the CDR3 spans 13 amino acids. Of all the DNA, just the CDR3 is kept, 39 bases in frame from base 1. A distance of 9 bases separates the germline ends of V and J, which lose 5 bases and 5 bases respectively. CDR1 and CDR2 were assigned from the germline V gene (reference sequence) as PRHDT and FYEKMQ. Receptors were amplified or captured by the immunoSEQ multiplex PCR assay. A mixture of 60 forward primers for TCR Vbeta segments and 13 reverse primers for TCR Jbeta segments was used in the multiplex PCR. A multiplex PCR assay on genomic DNA amplified the CDR3 region of rearranged TCR beta genes. The amplified TCR beta libraries were sequenced on the Illumina HiSeq System as 87-base-pair reads. The source study handled its data this way. In a later analysis, some 80 million unique TCR beta chains were counted across the approximately 670 repertoires, and roughly 11 million of these chains were shared by at least two donors. Raw reads were error-corrected and collapsed into unique sequences by a nearest-neighbor algorithm in which closely related sequences were merged to remove PCR and sequencing errors. To assign V, D and J gene segments, CDR3 sequences were aligned to IMGT reference sequences. For a sequence to be retained, a match of at least six nucleotides to both a V gene segment and a J gene segment was required. A rearrangement counted as productive if the CDR3 had no stop codons and remained in frame with V and J, and every other rearrangement counted as non-productive. CDR3 was defined according to IMGT convention as the region running from the second conserved V-encoded cysteine to the conserved J-encoded phenylalanine. The earlier analysis of some 600 of the donors excluded sequences that lacked an unambiguous match to a single V gene segment. In an earlier analysis of several hundred of the donors, V segments were called functional above 56.7% productive rearrangements and were called segregating when the between-donor standard deviation exceeded 5%. A statistical classification framework was built for diagnosing cytomegalovirus status from the catalog of TCR beta chain sequences. V and J gene assignment, in a later analysis, came from comparing TCR nucleotide sequences with IMGT/GENE-DB human TR gene sequences. In a later analysis, CDR3 sequences and most-parsimonious VDJ recombination scenarios were assigned using the TCRdist pipeline. A later analysis defined each TCR beta chain by its CDR3 amino acid sequence plus V-gene family, and excluded reads lacking a unique V-gene family. As a way to deal with suspected cross-contamination and a sequencing artifact, a later analysis dropped nearly 600 nucleotide sequences that were highly shared and had low generation probability. For each public chain, a later analysis derived a clonal expansion index from normalized ranks of inferred template counts within each repertoire. In a later analysis, generation probabilities were computed with a VDJ recombination model fitted to out-of-frame rearrangements, and the resulting probabilities were checked against IGoR. In a later analysis, hypergeometric tests were used to score TCR-TCR, TCR-HLA and TCR-CMV co-occurrence, with a repertoire-size bias correction applied to TCR pairs. To estimate false discovery rates, a later analysis permuted the HLA or CMV assignments 20 times. In a later analysis, co-occurring TCRs were grouped using DBSCAN, and TCRdist sequence similarity was added for clustering within HLA-allele-positive subsets. Repertoires with fewer than 30,000 or more than 120,000 public chains, plus five repertoires with anomalous nucleotide sharing, were excluded from co-occurrence clustering. The table comes from immuneACCESS by way of TCRdb, which keeps in-frame sequences with V and J called. Part of the clones is missing from these tables; in studies checked, under half for an unresolved V gene and the rest for unknown reasons. V, J and clone size were drawn from that table, and D and trimming were deduced from the DNA. The sample yields 130,000 or so clones; 64% were counted once. The biggest ten clones account for 2.4% of the sample.

Rearrangement joined TRBV13 to TRBJ2-2, with the identity of the D gene unclear. This receptor was taken from a woman aged 35 to 49 in good health and CMV-seronegative. The sample was PBMCs. The nucleotide sequence reads as follows: TGTGCCAGCAGCCCAGGTCCTACCGGGGAGCTGTTTTTT. Translated, this is CASSPGPTGELFF.